These T cell receptor beta chains were read from a single sample in a study of blood T cells in healthy people across ages. Each CDR3 protein is one row after TCRdb ran MiXCR on the 5' RACE reads. Among about 1.5 million distinct CDR3 sequences listed, under 55% were seen once. Sequencing was done on a sample of blood. These TCRs come from a woman aged 18-35 years in good health. Each CDR3 is given with its conserved first and last residue. Fields, in order: D gene, J gene, clone size, V gene, CDR3 protein, CDR3 DNA. A D gene is named only where the DNA matches it firmly. Expanded clones are given a class, and other clones once, few, many or no size at all.

>.|TRBJ1-6|.|TRBV20-1
CSAQLGRDSPPHF
TGCAGTGCCCAACTGGGACGGGATTCACCCCCCCACTTT
>TRBD2|TRBJ2-1|.|TRBV20-1
CSATPRTSGSDEQFF
TGCAGTGCAACGCCAAGGACTAGCGGGAGTGATGAGCAGTTCTTC
>.|TRBJ1-2|.|TRBV12-3/TRBV12-4
CASSLTNTGINYGYTF
TGTGCCAGCAGCCTCACAAACACAGGGATTAACTATGGCTACACCTTC
>.|TRBJ2-4|.|TRBV21-1
CTSSTSGQENIQYF
TGTACTAGCAGCACGTCGGGACAGGAAAACATTCAGTACTTC
>TRBD1|TRBJ1-3|once|TRBV2
CASRPDRAGNTIYF
TGTGCCAGCAGACCCGACAGGGCTGGAAACACCATATATTTT
>.|TRBJ2-5|.|TRBV29-1
CSVDRLSNEQYF
TGCAGCGTCGACAGGTTATCCAATGAGCAGTACTTC
>.|TRBJ1-4|.|TRBV25-1
CASSEPAGADEKLFF
TGTGCCAGCAGTGAACCCGCAGGGGCGGATGAAAAACTGTTTTTT
>.|TRBJ2-1|.|TRBV20-1
CSAGRGGATINEQFF
TGCAGTGCCGGAAGAGGGGGTGCCACCATCAATGAGCAGTTCTTC
>.|TRBJ2-3|many|TRBV12-3/TRBV12-4
CASSPMRRADTQYF
TGTGCCAGCAGCCCCATGCGACGGGCCGATACGCAGTATTTT
>.|TRBJ1-6|.|TRBV27
CASSVRPESPLHF
TGTGCCAGCAGTGTAAGGCCTGAATCACCCCTCCACTTT
>TRBD1|TRBJ2-7|.|TRBV13
CASSSRAPNPGQRYYEQYF
TGTGCCAGCAGTTCACGCGCCCCCAACCCGGGACAGCGATACTACGAGCAGTACTTC
>TRBD2|TRBJ2-3|many|TRBV25-1
CASSERASGLDTQYF
TGTGCCAGCAGTGAAAGGGCTAGCGGTCTAGATACGCAGTATTTT
>.|TRBJ2-1|few|TRBV7-9
CASTYQQGFYNEQFF
TGTGCCAGCACCTACCAGCAGGGGTTCTACAATGAGCAGTTCTTC
>.|TRBJ2-7|.|TRBV4-3
CASSQVHTQYNEQYF
TGCGCCAGCAGCCAAGTACATACCCAATACAATGAGCAGTACTTC
>.|TRBJ2-3|.|TRBV29-1
CSVARQDPRYNTQYF
TGCAGCGTTGCCCGACAGGACCCTCGGTATAATACGCAGTATTTT
>TRBD2|TRBJ2-1|many|TRBV5-5
CASSFRLAGVNEQFF
TGTGCCAGCAGCTTCCGGCTAGCGGGAGTCAATGAGCAGTTCTTC
>.|TRBJ2-3|few|TRBV10-1
CASSDPSGGSDTQYF
TGCGCCAGCAGTGACCCCAGTGGGGGGTCAGATACGCAGTATTTT
>.|TRBJ2-7|.|TRBV20-1
CSAQRSGPYDEQYF
TGCAGTGCCCAGAGGTCAGGGCCTTACGACGAGCAGTACTTC
>.|TRBJ2-7|.|TRBV6-2/TRBV6-3
CASSPRSGGSDEQYF
TGTGCCAGCAGCCCCCGTAGCGGAGGCTCGGACGAGCAGTACTTC
>.|TRBJ1-2|.|TRBV29-1
CSVEVGAGIYGYTF
TGCAGCGTTGAAGTCGGGGCAGGGATCTATGGCTACACCTTC
>.|TRBJ2-5|.|TRBV15
CATSRNRSPRYNEQYF
TGTGCCACCAGCAGAAACAGGAGCCCAAGGTACAATGAGCAGTACTTC
>TRBD1|TRBJ2-7|.|TRBV4-3
CASSQGTGLYYEQYF
TGCGCCAGCAGCCAGGGGACAGGCCTGTACTACGAGCAGTACTTC
>.|TRBJ2-2|.|TRBV2
CASSERRGTGELFF
TGTGCCAGCAGTGAAAGGCGGGGAACCGGGGAGCTGTTTTTT
>.|TRBJ2-6|many|TRBV29-1
CSVREVAGANVLTF
TGCAGCGTTCGGGAAGTAGCTGGGGCCAACGTCCTGACTTTC
>.|TRBJ1-1|once|TRBV7-9
CASSSRETPTEAFF
TGTGCCAGCAGCTCCAGGGAGACGCCCACTGAAGCTTTCTTT
>.|TRBJ1-3|.|TRBV18
CASSPRRTVLSGNTIYF
TGTGCCAGCTCACCACGGAGGACAGTGCTCTCTGGAAACACCATATATTTT
>.|TRBJ1-2|.|TRBV20-1
CSARGESYGYTF
TGCAGTGCTAGAGGGGAGAGCTATGGCTACACCTTC